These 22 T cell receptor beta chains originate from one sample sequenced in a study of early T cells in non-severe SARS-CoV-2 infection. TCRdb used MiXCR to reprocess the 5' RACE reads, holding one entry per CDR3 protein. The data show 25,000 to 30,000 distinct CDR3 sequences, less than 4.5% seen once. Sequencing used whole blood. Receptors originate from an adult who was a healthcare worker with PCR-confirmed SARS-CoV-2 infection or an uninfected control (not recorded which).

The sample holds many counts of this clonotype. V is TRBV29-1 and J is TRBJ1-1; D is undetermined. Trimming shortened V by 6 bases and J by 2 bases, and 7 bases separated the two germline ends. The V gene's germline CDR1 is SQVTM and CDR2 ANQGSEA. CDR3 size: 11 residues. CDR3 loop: CSVRLNTEAFF. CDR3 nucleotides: TGCAGCGTCCGACTAAACACTGAAGCTTTCTTT. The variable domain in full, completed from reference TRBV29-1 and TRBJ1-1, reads SAVISQKPSRDICQRGTSLTIQCQVDSQVTMMFWYRQQPGQSLTLIATANQGSEATYESGFVIDKFPISRPNLTFSTLTVSNMSPEDSSIYLCSVRLNTEAFFGQGTRLTVV.

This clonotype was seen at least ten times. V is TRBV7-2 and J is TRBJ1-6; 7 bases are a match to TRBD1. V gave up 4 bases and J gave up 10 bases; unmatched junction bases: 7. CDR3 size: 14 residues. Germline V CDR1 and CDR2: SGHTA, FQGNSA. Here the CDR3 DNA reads TGTGCCAGCAGCTATAGACAGGGACGCTCACCCCTCCACTTT. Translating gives CASSYRQGRSPLHF.

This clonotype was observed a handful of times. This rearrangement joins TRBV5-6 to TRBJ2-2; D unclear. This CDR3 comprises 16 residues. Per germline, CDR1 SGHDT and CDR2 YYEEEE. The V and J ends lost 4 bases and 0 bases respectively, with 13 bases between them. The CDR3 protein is CASSGFVGTNTGELFF. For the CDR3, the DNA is TGTGCCAGCAGCGGTTTTGTGGGCACGAACACCGGGGAGCTGTTTTTT.

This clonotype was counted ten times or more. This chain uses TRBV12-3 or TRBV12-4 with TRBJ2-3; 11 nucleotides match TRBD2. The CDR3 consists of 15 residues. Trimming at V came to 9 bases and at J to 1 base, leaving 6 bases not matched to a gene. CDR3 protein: CASTLAGGRTDTQYF. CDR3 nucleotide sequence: TGTGCCAGTACCCTAGCGGGAGGCCGCACAGATACGCAGTATTTT.

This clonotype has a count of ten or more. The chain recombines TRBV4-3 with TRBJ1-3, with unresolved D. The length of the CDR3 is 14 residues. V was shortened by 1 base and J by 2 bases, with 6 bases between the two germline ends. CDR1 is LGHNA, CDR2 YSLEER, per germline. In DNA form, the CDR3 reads TGCGCCAGCAGCCAAGTCGGGGCTGGAAACACCATATATTTT. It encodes CASSQVGAGNTIYF.

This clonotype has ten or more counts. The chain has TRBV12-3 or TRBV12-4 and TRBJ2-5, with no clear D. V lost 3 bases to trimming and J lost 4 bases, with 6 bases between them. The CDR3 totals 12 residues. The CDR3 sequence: CASSFRVETQYF. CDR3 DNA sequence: TGTGCCAGCAGTTTTCGGGTAGAGACCCAGTACTTC.

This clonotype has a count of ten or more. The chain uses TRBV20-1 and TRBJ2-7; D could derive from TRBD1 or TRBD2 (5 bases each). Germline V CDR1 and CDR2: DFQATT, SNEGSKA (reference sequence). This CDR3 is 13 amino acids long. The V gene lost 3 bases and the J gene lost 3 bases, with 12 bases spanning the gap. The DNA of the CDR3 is TGCAGTGCTAGTCCGGGACCAAGCTACGAGCAGTACTTC. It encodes CSASPGPSYEQYF.

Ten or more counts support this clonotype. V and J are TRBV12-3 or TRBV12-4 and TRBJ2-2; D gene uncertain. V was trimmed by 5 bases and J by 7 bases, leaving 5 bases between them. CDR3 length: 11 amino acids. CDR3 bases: TGTGCCAGCAGTCGAATCGGGGAGCTGTTTTTT. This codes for CASSRIGELFF.

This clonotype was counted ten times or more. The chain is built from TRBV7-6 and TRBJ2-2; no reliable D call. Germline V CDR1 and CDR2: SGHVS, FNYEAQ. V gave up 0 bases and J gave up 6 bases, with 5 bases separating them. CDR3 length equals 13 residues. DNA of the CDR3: TGTGCCAGCAGCTTAGCGGTCGCCGGGGAGCTGTTTTTT. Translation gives CASSLAVAGELFF.

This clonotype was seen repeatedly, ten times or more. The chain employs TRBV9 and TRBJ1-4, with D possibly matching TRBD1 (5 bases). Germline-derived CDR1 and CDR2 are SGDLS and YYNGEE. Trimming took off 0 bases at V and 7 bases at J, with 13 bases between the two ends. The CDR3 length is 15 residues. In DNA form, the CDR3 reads TGTGCCAGCAGCGTAGCTGGTACGAGGGGTGAAAAACTGTTTTTT. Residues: CASSVAGTRGEKLFF.

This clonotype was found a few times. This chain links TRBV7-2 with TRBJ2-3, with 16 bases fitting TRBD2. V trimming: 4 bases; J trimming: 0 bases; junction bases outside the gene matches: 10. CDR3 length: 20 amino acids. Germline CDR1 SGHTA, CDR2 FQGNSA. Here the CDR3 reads CASSYGTSGRAVSSTDTQYF. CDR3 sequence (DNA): TGTGCCAGCAGCTACGGGACTAGCGGGAGGGCCGTCTCGAGCACAGATACGCAGTATTTT.

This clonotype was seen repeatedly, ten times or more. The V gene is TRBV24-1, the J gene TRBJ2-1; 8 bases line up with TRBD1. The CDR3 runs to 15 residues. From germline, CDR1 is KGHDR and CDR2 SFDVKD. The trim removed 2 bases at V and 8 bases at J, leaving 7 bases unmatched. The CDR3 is CATSDYGQGQDEQFF. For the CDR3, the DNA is TGTGCCACCAGTGATTACGGACAGGGACAGGATGAGCAGTTCTTC.

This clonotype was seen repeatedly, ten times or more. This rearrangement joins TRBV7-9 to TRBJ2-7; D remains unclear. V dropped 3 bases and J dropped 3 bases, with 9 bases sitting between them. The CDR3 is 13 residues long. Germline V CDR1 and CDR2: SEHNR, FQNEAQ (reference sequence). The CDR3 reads CASSFSGNYEQYV. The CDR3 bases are TGTGCCAGCAGCTTCAGTGGGAACTACGAGCAGTACGTC.

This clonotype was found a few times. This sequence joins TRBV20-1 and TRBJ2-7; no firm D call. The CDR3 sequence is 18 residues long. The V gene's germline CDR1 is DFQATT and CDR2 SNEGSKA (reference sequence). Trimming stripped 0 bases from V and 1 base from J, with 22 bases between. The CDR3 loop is CSARDKLVQHSASYEQYF. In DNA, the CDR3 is TGCAGTGCTAGAGATAAGTTGGTCCAACACTCGGCTTCCTACGAGCAGTACTTC.

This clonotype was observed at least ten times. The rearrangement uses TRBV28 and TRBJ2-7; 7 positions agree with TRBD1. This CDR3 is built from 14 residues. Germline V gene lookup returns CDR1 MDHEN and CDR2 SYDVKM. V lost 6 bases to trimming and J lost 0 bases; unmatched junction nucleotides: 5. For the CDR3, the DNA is TGTGCCAGCAGACAACAGGGGAACTCCTACGAGCAGTACTTC. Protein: CASRQQGNSYEQYF.

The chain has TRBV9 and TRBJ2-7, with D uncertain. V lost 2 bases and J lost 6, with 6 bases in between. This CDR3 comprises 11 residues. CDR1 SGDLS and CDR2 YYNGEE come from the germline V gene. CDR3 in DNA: TGTGCCAGCAGCGTGGTGGCCGAGCAGTACGTC. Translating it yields CASSVVAEQYV.

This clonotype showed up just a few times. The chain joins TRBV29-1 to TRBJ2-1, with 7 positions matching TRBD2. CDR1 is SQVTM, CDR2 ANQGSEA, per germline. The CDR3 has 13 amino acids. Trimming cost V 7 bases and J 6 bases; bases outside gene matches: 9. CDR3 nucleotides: TGCAGCGCCCCGGGACTACCTCCCAATGAGCAGTTCTTC. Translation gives CSAPGLPPNEQFF.

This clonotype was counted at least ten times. The CDR3 protein is CSARGLMAGELFF. CDR3 nucleotide sequence: TGCAGTGCCCGGGGCCTTATGGCCGGGGAGCTGTTTTTT. V gene TRBV20-1 combines with J gene TRBJ2-2; D possibly matches TRBD1 or TRBD2 (5 bases each). CDR3 length: 13 residues. Germline loops: CDR1 DFQATT, CDR2 SNEGSKA (reference sequence). V gave up 6 bases and J gave up 6 bases, with 14 bases separating them.

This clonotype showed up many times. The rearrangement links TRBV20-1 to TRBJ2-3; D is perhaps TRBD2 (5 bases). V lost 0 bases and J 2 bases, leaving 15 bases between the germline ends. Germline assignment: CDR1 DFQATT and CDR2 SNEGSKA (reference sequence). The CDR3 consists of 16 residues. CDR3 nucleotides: TGCAGTGCTAGAGATAGGAAGCGGTCGTTCACAGATACGCAGTATTTT. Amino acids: CSARDRKRSFTDTQYF.

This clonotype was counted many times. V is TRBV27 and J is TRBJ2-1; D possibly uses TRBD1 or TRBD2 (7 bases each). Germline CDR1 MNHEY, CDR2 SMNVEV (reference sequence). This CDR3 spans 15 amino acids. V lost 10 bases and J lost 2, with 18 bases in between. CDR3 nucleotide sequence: TGTGCCACCCGATCAGGGGGGGGAGCCTACAATGAGCAGTTCTTC. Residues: CATRSGGGAYNEQFF.

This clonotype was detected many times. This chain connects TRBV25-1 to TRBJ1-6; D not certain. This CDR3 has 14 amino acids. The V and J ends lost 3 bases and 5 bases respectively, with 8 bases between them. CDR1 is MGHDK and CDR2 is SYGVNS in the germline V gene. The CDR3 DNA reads TGTGCCAGCAGTGACAGTGTGCATAATTCACCCCTCCACTTT. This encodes CASSDSVHNSPLHF.

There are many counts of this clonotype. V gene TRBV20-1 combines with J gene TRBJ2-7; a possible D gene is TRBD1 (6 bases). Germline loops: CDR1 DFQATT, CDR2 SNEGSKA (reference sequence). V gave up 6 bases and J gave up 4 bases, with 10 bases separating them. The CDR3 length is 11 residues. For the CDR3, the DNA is TGCAGTGCCTTACAGGGTTACGAGCAGTACTTC. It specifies CSALQGYEQYF.